These 20 T cell receptor beta chains came from one sample sequenced in a study of shared clonotypes between healthy human individuals. CD45RO negativity and positive selection for CCR7 defined naive CD8 cells, a population that excluded terminally differentiated effector memory CD45RA+ cells. Generated by immunoSEQ multiplex PCR, the TCRdb table keeps only in-frame clones and is missing some. Of about 600,000 clones listed, 95% to 98% were seen once; the top ten hold 0.3%. Sequenced: naive CD8+ T cells sorted from blood. These TCRs come from a man aged 25-40 years in good health.

The chain joins TRBV19 to TRBJ1-2; TRBD1 matches at 9 bases. This CDR3 spans 14 amino acids. Germline values: CDR1 LNHDA, CDR2 SQIVND (reference sequence). Germline trimming cut 7 bases from V and 4 bases from J; bases unmatched to any gene: 7. The CDR3 DNA follows: TGTGCCAGTACTCTTACAGGGGGCAGCTATGGCTACACCTTC. Protein: CASTLTGGSYGYTF.

Written as DNA, the CDR3 is TGTGCCAGCAGCTTATTTTTGAGTGGGAGCCGCACCGGGGAGCTGTTTTTT. It yields the protein CASSLFLSGSRTGELFF. The chain has TRBV5-5 and TRBJ2-2, with a tentative D call TRBD2 (5 bases). Trimming cost V 2 bases and J 4 bases, with 18 bases left between them. Germline CDR1 SGHKS, CDR2 YYEKEE (reference sequence). The CDR3 covers 17 residues.

The rearrangement uses TRBV29-1 and TRBJ2-1; D perhaps matches TRBD1 (6 bases). Trimming stripped 6 bases from V and 5 bases from J, with 11 bases between. Germline CDR1 reads SQVTM; CDR2 reads ANQGSEA. The CDR3 consists of 12 residues. The CDR3: CSVAWGHNEQFF. The CDR3 DNA reads TGCAGCGTCGCTTGGGGGCACAATGAGCAGTTCTTC.

This clone appeared a single time. This chain links TRBV5-1 with TRBJ2-2; perhaps TRBD1 as D (7 bases). Germline V gene data show CDR1 as SGHRS and CDR2 as YFSETQ. The V gene lost 1 base and the J gene lost 5 bases, with 15 bases spanning the gap. The CDR3 extends over 16 amino acids. The CDR3 loop reads CASSLTRGARTGELFF. CDR3 sequence (DNA): TGCGCCAGCAGCTTGACCAGGGGGGCCAGAACCGGGGAGCTGTTTTTT.

The sample holds one count of this clone. The chain joins TRBV5-4 to TRBJ2-5; D could derive from TRBD1 or TRBD2 (5 bases each). Trimming removed 2 bases at V and 5 bases at J, with 13 bases between. Germline lookup yields CDR1 SGHNT and CDR2 YYREEE (reference sequence). The CDR3 spans 14 residues. The CDR3 reads CASSFGVGVETQYF. CDR3 nucleotides: TGTGCCAGCAGCTTCGGGGTAGGGGTGGAGACCCAGTACTTC.

V and J are TRBV5-6 and TRBJ1-2, with D unclear. The CDR3 contains 12 residues. The V end lost 4 bases, the J end lost 7 bases, and 11 bases lay between the germline ends. Germline CDR1 and CDR2: SGHDT and YYEEEE. CDR3: CASSPATLGYTF. CDR3 sequence (DNA): TGTGCCAGCAGCCCGGCCACGCTTGGCTACACCTTC.

About this clone: A junction end diverges from the germline sequence, so it may reflect a read error. V and J are TRBV29-1 and TRBJ2-6; D unresolved. The CDR3 totals 15 residues. Germline loops: CDR1 SQVTM, CDR2 ANQGSEA. Here the CDR3 DNA reads TGCAGCGTTTCCGAACGGTCCTCTCGGGCCAACGTCCTGACTTTC. It encodes CSVSERSSRANVLTF.

The chain combines TRBV6-1 with TRBJ2-1; no definite D call. Germline V gene sequence: CDR1 MNHNS, CDR2 SASEGT. The CDR3 length is 16 residues. V lost 4 bases, J lost 0 bases, and 13 bases lay in between. The CDR3 protein is CASSVLVGSSYNEQFF. In nucleotides, the CDR3 is TGTGCCAGCAGTGTCCTGGTCGGCAGCTCCTACAATGAGCAGTTCTTC.

The CDR3 reads CASSLVGGHTDTQYF. The CDR3 DNA follows: TGTGCCAGCAGCTTAGTAGGGGGACACACAGATACGCAGTATTTT. V gene TRBV13 combines with J gene TRBJ2-3; perhaps TRBD1 as D (6 bases). Per the germline V gene, CDR1 is PRHDT and CDR2 is FYEKMQ (reference sequence). V shed 1 base and J shed 2 bases, with 10 bases lying between them. The CDR3 covers 15 residues.

V is TRBV4-1 and J is TRBJ2-2; 8 bases agree with TRBD2. This CDR3 region has 16 residues. V lost 2 bases to trimming and J lost 7 bases; unmatched junction nucleotides: 9. The germline V gene encodes CDR1 MGHRA and CDR2 YSYEKL. CDR3 DNA sequence: TGCGCCAGCAGCCAAAGAGCGGGAGTTGGAGTCGGGGAGCTGTTTTTT. Translated, it gives CASSQRAGVGVGELFF.

V gene TRBV27 combines with J gene TRBJ1-2, with TRBD1 matching over 9 bases. Germline values: CDR1 MNHEY, CDR2 SMNVEV (reference sequence). J lost 7 bases, V lost 5 bases, and 5 bases had no gene match. The length of the CDR3 is 13 residues. The CDR3 here is CASSLQGARGYTF. The CDR3 region has the DNA TGTGCCAGCAGTCTACAGGGGGCGCGTGGCTACACCTTC.

V gene TRBV9 combines with J gene TRBJ2-1; 10 nucleotides line up with TRBD2. The CDR3 runs 20 residues. Germline CDR1 reads SGDLS; CDR2 reads YYNGEE. V lost 0 bases to trimming and J lost 0 bases; unmatched junction nucleotides: 12. Written as DNA, the CDR3 is TGTGCCAGCAGCGTAGTGGAGGGTAGCGGGAGGCCCAGCTCCTACAATGAGCAGTTCTTC. Translating gives CASSVVEGSGRPSSYNEQFF. The whole variable domain, remainder taken from reference TRBV9 and TRBJ2-1, is DSGVTQTPKHLITATGQRVTLRCSPRSGDLSVYWYQQSLDQGLQFLIQYYNGEERAKGNILERFSAQQFPDLHSELNLSSLELGDSALYFCASSVVEGSGRPSSYNEQFFGPGTRLTVL.

This sequence joins TRBV6-5 and TRBJ1-5; no clear D gene. This CDR3 is 13 amino acids long. V lost 0 bases and J lost 6, with 6 bases in between. CDR1 MNHEY and CDR2 SVGAGI come from the germline V gene. The CDR3 region is CASSYSRIQPQHF. The CDR3 DNA follows: TGTGCCAGCAGTTACTCCAGGATTCAGCCCCAGCATTTT.

V is TRBV12-5 and J is TRBJ2-7, with D maybe TRBD1 (5 bases). This CDR3 has 13 amino acids. CDR1 is LGHNT, CDR2 FRNRAP, per germline. Trimming removed 1 base at V and 2 bases at J, with 6 bases between. DNA for the CDR3: TGTGCTAGTGGTTTGGACAGGACCTACGAGCAGTACTTC. Translating gives CASGLDRTYEQYF.

The chain links TRBV25-1 to TRBJ2-2; 11 bases are a match to TRBD1. This CDR3 is built from 15 residues. Germline V gene data show CDR1 as MGHDK and CDR2 as SYGVNS. The V gene end was trimmed by 4 bases and the J gene end by 8 bases; junction bases not matched to a gene: 6. As DNA, the CDR3 is TGTGCCAGCAGTGGGGACAGGGGGTCTTGGGGGGAGCTGTTTTTT. It specifies CASSGDRGSWGELFF.

The rearrangement links TRBV5-6 to TRBJ2-7; D is possibly TRBD2 (6 bases). Germline CDR1 reads SGHDT; CDR2 reads YYEEEE. The CDR3 loop spans 13 amino acids. The germline V and J ends were trimmed by 4 bases and 4 bases, with 12 bases remaining between them. The CDR3 loop reads CASSQGTAYEQYF. DNA of the CDR3: TGTGCCAGCAGCCAAGGGACTGCGTACGAGCAGTACTTC.

The J gene is TRBJ2-7, the V gene TRBV29-1; maybe TRBD2 (6 bases). Germline assignment: CDR1 SQVTM and CDR2 ANQGSEA. This CDR3 is 13 amino acids long. V lost 7 bases and J lost 2, with 15 bases in between. The CDR3 loop reads CSAGPAGTYEQYF. The CDR3 DNA sequence: TGCAGCGCTGGTCCAGCGGGCACCTACGAGCAGTACTTC.

The sample holds one count of this clone. The rearrangement joins TRBV2 to TRBJ1-1; 7 bases agree with TRBD1. Trimming removed 0 bases from V and 0 bases from J; junction bases left unmatched: 7. Germline V gene lookup returns CDR1 SNHLY and CDR2 FYNNEI. The CDR3 is 17 amino acids. The CDR3 reads CASSEAWDSSLNTEAFF. Here the CDR3 DNA reads TGTGCCAGCAGTGAAGCGTGGGACAGCAGCCTGAACACTGAAGCTTTCTTT.

Note on this clone: This specimen includes other DNA sequences encoding the same CDR3. The chain has TRBV7-9 and TRBJ2-7; no definite D call. The CDR3 totals 12 residues. Germline CDR1 SEHNR, CDR2 FQNEAQ (reference sequence). V lost 5 bases, J lost 3 bases, and 8 bases lay in between. The CDR3 protein is CASSLADYEQYF. The CDR3 DNA follows: TGTGCCAGCAGCCTCGCGGACTACGAGCAGTACTTC.

The V call is TRBV14, the J call TRBJ2-7; D remains ambiguous. V lost 8 bases, J lost 1 base, and 12 bases lay in between. Germline V gives CDR1 SGHDN, CDR2 FVKESK. This CDR3 has 13 amino acids. The CDR3, as DNA: TGTGCCAGCCAAATGTCCGGTTCCTACGAGCAGTACTTC. Encoded protein: CASQMSGSYEQYF.